This TCR beta chain is drawn from a study of OX40 agonist ivuxolimab in advanced cancers. Across the study: Patients in the trial were receiving intravenous ivuxolimab every 2 weeks, at doses of 0.01 to 10 mg/kg. A male proportion of about 84% was recorded, with mean age around 55 years and range about 20 to 85.

Autoimmune disease history or systemic immunosuppression disqualified patients. About this clone itself: What it binds is not known.

Losses at the gene ends were 1 base for V and 0 bases for J; bases not matched to a gene: 8. The CDR3 covers 16 residues. The germline gives CDR1 GTSNPN, CDR2 SVGIG (reference sequence). Sequencing used immunoSEQ multiplex PCR; TCRdb keeps in-frame clones, though not all of them. The sample holds about 64,000 clones; 75% to 90% are singletons and the top ten take more than 1%. Points from the study as a whole: Determination of antigen specificity was not performed for the expanded peripheral T cells.

This sequence joins TRBV30 and TRBJ2-7, with TRBD2 identical over 8 bases. The receptor was derived from an adult with an advanced solid tumor such as melanoma, head and neck, liver or kidney cancer. Sequencing was performed on CD4+ or CD8+ T cells sorted from blood, taken in a trial of the OX40 agonist ivuxolimab. As DNA, the CDR3 is TGTGCCTGGAGTGGGGGCGGGGGGTTTAGCTCCTACGAGCAGTACTTC. It is translated as CAWSGGGGFSSYEQYF.